The entry that follows covers one TCR beta chain sequence. Its antigen has not been determined. No much larger clonotype is one base removed from it; base qualities were not supplied. Trimming takes 2 bases off V and 2 bases off J; junction bases not matched to a gene: 5. The CDR3 has 18 amino acids, counting the end cysteine and phenylalanine. The read is trimmed to its CDR3 DNA, 54 bases read in frame from base 1. The germline V gene supplies CDR1 MGHRA and CDR2 YSYEKL. Each collaborating institution followed its own protocols to collect whole blood in K2EDTA tubes. Collaborator samples were shipped for TCRbeta analysis as frozen whole blood, isolated PBMCs, or DNA extracted from either sample type. The data stem from a study of blood T cell repertoires in COVID-19 (dated by TCRdb to about 2020). With regard to the full study: Samples from collaborators originated in the United States, Italy and Spain and spanned both the acute and convalescent phases of COVID-19. The material from the prospective study consisted of cDNA or gDNA derived from T cells, B-cell-depleted T cells, or PBMCs. The sample metadata nearly always contained a de-identified subject ID, COVID-19 status, age in years and sex. Where available, HLA class I and class II types were obtained from metadata supplied by the sample provider rather than from assay-based typing. Deeply sampled blood TCRbeta repertoires from subjects exposed to, actively infected with, or recovered from COVID-19 were included in the dataset. A freely available public database, intended as a resource for researchers studying the immune response to SARS-CoV-2, is where the repertoires were released. Samples came from the ongoing ImmuneRACE study (first 160 participants) plus 1,254 subjects from 6 global collaborators. The full study reports these points: The amount of clinical and demographic metadata varied by source and participant and was provided uncurated.

TCRbeta CDR3 regions were amplified from genomic DNA by means of the immunoSEQ Assay, a bias-controlled multiplex PCR. In the original analysis: Nucleated cell counts per sample were estimated from amplification of reference gene primers within the assay. To quantify the absolute abundance of each unique TCRbeta CDR3 rearrangement, sequence reads were collapsed and filtered. For each sample, productive Simpson clonality was calculated by taking the square root of Simpson's diversity index across productive rearrangements. Imported from immuneACCESS, the table was reduced by TCRdb to in-frame sequences with V and J called. These copies leave out some clones; in studies compared against another copy, an unresolved V gene accounts for under half, and the cause of the remainder is not known. The DNA was the basis for D and trimming; V, J and clone size are from that table. This sample comprises 130,000 or so clones, about 90% of them detected only once. Of the sample, about 10% is held by the ten largest clones.

Material: peripheral blood. The TCR sequence derives from a man aged 55 to 70 with active or convalescent COVID-19. The rearrangement combines TRBV4-1 with TRBJ2-6; the junction holds 11 bases that match TRBD1. The CDR3 reads as follows: CASSQPGQGAPGANVLTF. The nucleotide sequence is TGCGCCAGCAGCCAACCAGGACAGGGGGCGCCTGGGGCCAACGTCCTGACTTTC.